These 27 T cell receptor beta chains were sequenced from one sample in a study of early T cells in non-severe SARS-CoV-2 infection. TCRdb re-derived calls from the 5' RACE reads in MiXCR, one entry per CDR3 protein. The sample lists about 59,000 distinct CDR3 sequences, over 10% occurring once. The specimen was whole blood, collected at baseline. These receptors all come from an adult who was a healthcare worker with PCR-confirmed SARS-CoV-2 infection or an uninfected control (not recorded which).

The rearrangement links TRBV7-2 to TRBJ2-5, with TRBD2 matching over 7 bases. The germline V gene has CDR1 SGHTA and CDR2 FQGNSA. The CDR3 is 15 residues long. The V and J ends lost 4 bases and 4 bases, in that order; junction bases with no gene match: 9. CDR3 sequence (DNA): TGTGCCAGCAGCTCAAGGACTAGTCCCGGAGAGACCCAGTACTTC. This encodes CASSSRTSPGETQYF.

This clonotype was recorded many times. This chain links TRBV11-2 with TRBJ2-7, with 7 bases aligning to TRBD1. V lost 5 bases, J lost 5 bases, and 12 bases stayed unmatched. Germline-derived CDR1 and CDR2 are SGHAT and FQNNGV. CDR3 size: 15 residues. CDR3 sequence reads: CASSDLQGSADEQYF. As DNA, the CDR3 is TGTGCCAGCAGCGACCTACAGGGGTCGGCGGACGAGCAGTACTTC.

This sequence joins TRBV7-6 and TRBJ2-7; 8 bases fit TRBD2. The CDR3 is 14 amino acids. Germline trimming cut 5 bases from V and 3 bases from J; bases unmatched to any gene: 6. CDR1 and CDR2 from the germline V gene are SGHVS and FNYEAQ. Here the CDR3 DNA reads TGTGCCAGCAGCGGCCCCGGGACTAGCTACGAGCAGTACTTC. It codes for CASSGPGTSYEQYF.

This clonotype was seen a few times. The V and J genes are TRBV5-4 and TRBJ2-5, with 7 bases matching TRBD1. With 4 bases clipped from V and 5 bases from J, the junction kept 8 bases outside the gene matches. The CDR3 consists of 14 residues. Germline V gene sequence: CDR1 SGHNT, CDR2 YYREEE (reference sequence). The CDR3 loop reads CASSLKTGQETQYF. The CDR3 region has the DNA TGTGCCAGCAGCCTTAAGACAGGGCAGGAGACCCAGTACTTC.

This clonotype was recorded at least ten times. The chain recombines TRBV7-3 with TRBJ2-2, with a weak D call TRBD2 (6 bases). The CDR3 totals 17 residues. CDR1 and CDR2 from the germline V gene are SGHTA and FQGTGA. Deletions cut 3 bases from V and 0 bases from J, with 14 bases between. The CDR3 nucleotides are TGTGCCAGCAGCTTTGGTGGCGGGACCGCGAACACCGGGGAGCTGTTTTTT. It specifies CASSFGGGTANTGELFF.

This chain uses TRBV29-1 with TRBJ1-2, with D unresolved. Per the germline V gene, CDR1 is SQVTM and CDR2 is ANQGSEA. V lost 6 bases, J lost 5 bases, and 7 bases lay in between. CDR3 length equals 10 residues. The CDR3 bases are TGCAGCGTCCCCGAGTATGGCTACACCTTC. As protein: CSVPEYGYTF.

The chain couples TRBV7-2 to TRBJ2-1, with TRBD2 matching over 10 bases. Trimming at V came to 4 bases and at J to 7 bases, leaving 10 bases not matched to a gene. Germline CDR1 reads SGHTA; CDR2 reads FQGNSA. The CDR3 covers 16 residues. Here the CDR3 DNA reads TGTGCCAGCAGCTATCAAGCGGGAGGGCCAAGAAATGAGCAGTTCTTC. The encoded protein is CASSYQAGGPRNEQFF.

V and J are TRBV19 and TRBJ1-2; D possibly corresponds to TRBD1 (5 bases). V dropped 6 bases and J dropped 0 bases, with 11 bases sitting between them. Germline CDR1 LNHDA, CDR2 SQIVND (reference sequence). The CDR3 loop spans 14 amino acids. The CDR3 here is CASRGPSSNYGYTF. The CDR3, as DNA: TGTGCCAGTAGGGGGCCATCCTCTAACTATGGCTACACCTTC.

The rearrangement joins TRBV19 to TRBJ1-5; a possible D gene is TRBD1 (6 bases). Deletions cut 2 bases from V and 4 bases from J, with 12 bases between. This CDR3 region has 15 residues. Germline V lookup: CDR1 LNHDA, CDR2 SQIVND (reference sequence). The CDR3 region has the DNA TGTGCCAGTAGTATAAGGGCAGGGGCTAATCAGCCCCAGCATTTT. Translating it yields CASSIRAGANQPQHF.

This clonotype turned up a few times. V and J are TRBV5-6 and TRBJ2-5, with 7 bases aligning to TRBD1. The V gene's germline CDR1 is SGHDT and CDR2 YYEEEE. This CDR3 contains 14 residues. J lost 3 bases, V lost 6 bases, and 8 bases had no gene match. CDR3 residues: CASTQLGQEETQYF. The CDR3 DNA sequence: TGTGCCAGCACCCAACTCGGACAGGAAGAGACCCAGTACTTC.

This clonotype was picked up many times. J is TRBJ2-1 and V is TRBV13; D call uncertain. The CDR3 spans 17 residues. V lost 0 bases and J lost 0, with 12 bases in between. In germline, CDR1 is PRHDT, CDR2 FYEKMQ (reference sequence). CDR3 region: CASSLGPAGSSYNEQFF. The CDR3 DNA reads as TGTGCCAGCAGCTTAGGCCCCGCAGGTTCCTCCTACAATGAGCAGTTCTTC.

This chain uses TRBV11-2 with TRBJ1-2; possibly TRBD1 for D (6 bases). The CDR3 sequence is 14 residues long. Germline CDR1 and CDR2: SGHAT and FQNNGV. V was cut by 1 base and J by 4 bases, with 10 bases left in between. Here the CDR3 reads CASSLAGATYGYTF. For the CDR3, the DNA is TGTGCCAGCAGCTTAGCGGGGGCTACCTATGGCTACACCTTC.

In its sample, this clonotype was seen many times. The chain couples TRBV29-1 to TRBJ1-4; D is undetermined. The germline V gene encodes CDR1 SQVTM and CDR2 ANQGSEA. The CDR3 extends over 12 amino acids. V shed 4 bases and J shed 3 bases, with 6 bases lying between them. The CDR3 nucleotides read TGCAGCGTTGCGCGGTCTAATGAAAAACTGTTTTTT. Translation: CSVARSNEKLFF.

The J gene is TRBJ2-2, the V gene TRBV11-2; D is uncertain. Looked up from germline, CDR1 is SGHAT and CDR2 is FQNNGV. This CDR3 comprises 16 residues. The V gene lost 3 bases and the J gene lost 0 bases, with 11 bases spanning the gap. CDR3 sequence: CASSFRPSANTGELFF. For the CDR3, the DNA is TGTGCCAGCAGCTTCCGTCCCAGCGCGAACACCGGGGAGCTGTTTTTT.

This clonotype was observed many times. V usage is TRBV7-8 and J usage is TRBJ1-1; the D is unclear. The CDR3 length is 13 residues. The V and J ends lost 2 bases and 6 bases respectively, with 10 bases between them. Germline assignment: CDR1 SGHVS and CDR2 FQNEAQ. In nucleotides, the CDR3 is TGTGCCAGCAGCTTAAATAAGGGCCCTGAAGCTTTCTTT. Protein: CASSLNKGPEAFF.

This clonotype was recorded at least ten times. The rearrangement joins TRBV20-1 to TRBJ2-7, with TRBD2 identical over 10 bases. This CDR3 spans 14 amino acids. Germline V gene sequence: CDR1 DFQATT, CDR2 SNEGSKA (reference sequence). J gave up 6 bases and V 2 bases, and 7 bases lay outside the gene matches. The CDR3 DNA is TGCAGTGCTAGAAAGCGGGAGGGCCAATCCGAGCAGTACTTC. As protein: CSARKREGQSEQYF.

Many counts were recorded for this clonotype. This chain links TRBV21-1 with TRBJ2-4. TRBV21-1 is a pseudogene locus. This CDR3 spans 14 amino acids. The CDR3 loop reads CASRVIPRKNIQYF. CDR3 DNA sequence: TGTGCCAGCAGGGTGATACCCCGAAAAAACATTCAGTACTTC.

This clonotype was recorded a few times. The chain recombines TRBV27 with TRBJ1-2; the match to TRBD1 covers 8 bases. The ends lost 5 bases at V and 8 bases at J; junction bases unmatched: 13. The CDR3 spans 15 residues. Per germline, CDR1 MNHEY and CDR2 SMNVEV (reference sequence). CDR3 bases: TGTGCCAGCAGTCCCGGACAGGGAATCTCTAGGGGCTACACCTTC. Amino acid sequence: CASSPGQGISRGYTF.

Ten or more counts support this clonotype. This chain links TRBV20-1 with TRBJ2-7; 8 bases line up with TRBD2. CDR1 is DFQATT and CDR2 is SNEGSKA in the germline V gene (reference sequence). The CDR3 extends over 15 amino acids. V was pared by 1 base and J by 4 bases, with 9 bases of the junction left unmatched. The CDR3 spells CSARVPSGSRYEQYF. The DNA of the CDR3 is TGCAGTGCTAGAGTGCCTAGCGGGTCTCGGTACGAGCAGTACTTC.

The table lists this clonotype with a count of one. This rearrangement joins TRBV20-1 to TRBJ1-1; tentatively, D is TRBD1 (6 bases). Trimming removed 2 bases from V and 8 bases from J, with 12 bases in between. The CDR3 loop spans 12 amino acids. Germline V lookup: CDR1 DFQATT, CDR2 SNEGSKA (reference sequence). Here the CDR3 reads CSARKTQGEAFF. The CDR3 DNA reads as TGCAGTGCTAGAAAGACGCAGGGGGAAGCTTTCTTT.

The chain carries TRBV30 and TRBJ1-4; 7 bases align to TRBD1. Unmatched junction bases numbered 2, after V lost 3 bases and J lost 1 base. The germline V gene encodes CDR1 GTSNPN and CDR2 SVGIG (reference sequence). The CDR3 runs to 14 residues. The CDR3 nucleotides are TGTGCCTGGAGCCCAGGGGGAACTAATGAAAAACTGTTTTTT. The encoded protein is CAWSPGGTNEKLFF.

The table lists this clonotype with many counts. CDR3: CASSTKLAGAIYEQYF. The CDR3 DNA reads as TGTGCCAGCAGCACTAAACTAGCGGGGGCTATCTACGAGCAGTACTTC. This chain connects TRBV21-1 to TRBJ2-7; TRBD2 was called by the table and not checked on the DNA. TRBV21-1 is a listed pseudogene. CDR3 length: 16 amino acids.

To note about this clonotype: A read error may produce the germline difference seen at one junction end. The V call is TRBV7-7, the J call TRBJ2-7; 8 bases agree with TRBD1. The CDR3 totals 14 residues. Germline-derived CDR1 and CDR2 are SSHAT and FNYEAQ (reference sequence). The CDR3 nucleotides read TGTGCTAGCAGCACACTCGGACAGGGCGGCGAGCAGTACTTC. Translation gives CASSTLGQGGEQYF. Full variable domain (missing parts from reference TRBV7-7 and TRBJ2-7): GAGVSQSPRYKVTKRGQDVTLRCDPISSHATLYWYQQALGQGPEFLTYFNYEAQPDKSGLPSDRFSAERPEGSISTLTIQRTEQRDSAMYRCASSTLGQGGEQYFGPGTRLTVT.

The V and J genes are TRBV4-2 and TRBJ1-3, with a possible D match to TRBD1 (5 bases). The CDR3 has 14 amino acids. The V end was cut by 4 bases, the J end by 0 bases, with 7 bases between. Germline values: CDR1 LGHNA, CDR2 YNFKEQ. The CDR3, as DNA: TGTGCCAGCAGCCGGGGGGGCTCTGGAAACACCATATATTTT. As protein: CASSRGGSGNTIYF.

This chain joins TRBV28 and TRBJ2-1, with 9 bases that match TRBD1. The CDR3 runs 15 residues. Unmatched junction bases numbered 7, after V lost 6 bases and J lost 4 bases. Germline V gene sequence: CDR1 MDHEN, CDR2 SYDVKM. CDR3 amino acids: CASRSGTGLYNEQFF. The CDR3 DNA follows: TGTGCCAGCAGGTCCGGGACAGGGCTATACAATGAGCAGTTCTTC.

This clonotype came up a few times. The gene calls are TRBV5-1 and TRBJ2-1; no clear D. Germline V gene sequence: CDR1 SGHRS, CDR2 YFSETQ. CDR3 length: 13 amino acids. The V and J ends lost 1 base and 4 bases respectively, with 6 bases between them. The CDR3 region has the DNA TGCGCCAGCAGCTTGAACGGATACAATGAGCAGTTCTTC. Its protein product is CASSLNGYNEQFF.

The gene calls are TRBV5-4 and TRBJ2-2; TRBD2 agrees at 7 bases. CDR1 is SGHNT, CDR2 YYREEE, per germline (reference sequence). CDR3 size: 16 residues. Losses at the gene ends were 0 bases for V and 6 bases for J; bases not matched to a gene: 8. The CDR3 sequence is CASSLASKGRAGELFF. CDR3 DNA: TGTGCCAGCAGCTTGGCGAGTAAGGGGAGGGCCGGGGAGCTGTTTTTT.